These 20 T cell receptor beta chains share one sample of origin, sequenced in a study of cytomegalovirus exposure and HLA in healthy donors. Vbeta (60) and Jbeta (13) primers were used in the PCR. The table came from immunoSEQ multiplex PCR; TCRdb's copy has only in-frame clones and leaves some out. The sample lists 65,000 or so clones, around four fifths seen once, with 2.5% to 3.5% in the top ten. The sample was PBMCs. Receptors originate from a girl between 10 and 17 years old in good health and CMV-seropositive.

V is TRBV30 and J is TRBJ2-7; a weak D match, TRBD2 (5 bases). Germline assignment: CDR1 GTSNPN and CDR2 SVGIG (reference sequence). Trimming pared 3 bases from V and 1 base from J, leaving 10 bases between. The CDR3 loop spans 13 amino acids. CDR3 residues: CAWRITGSYEQYF. CDR3 sequence (DNA): TGTGCCTGGAGGATCACGGGATCCTACGAGCAGTACTTC.

This sequence joins TRBV28 and TRBJ2-3; D gene ambiguous. With 10 bases removed from V and 2 bases from J, the gap between germline ends came to 16 bases. The CDR3 covers 14 residues. CDR1 MDHEN and CDR2 SYDVKM come from the germline V gene. CDR3 sequence (DNA): TGTGCCACTAACCATAGGTGGGCCACAGATACGCAGTATTTT. This codes for CATNHRWATDTQYF.

The gene calls are TRBV28 and TRBJ2-1; TRBD2 matches 7 bases. The CDR3 sequence is 15 residues long. Germline assignment: CDR1 MDHEN and CDR2 SYDVKM. V shed 8 bases and J 8 bases; nucleotides not matched to a gene: 15. CDR3 sequence (DNA): TGTGCCAGCCTCGCGGGGGAGACGCGGATTGATGAGCAGTTCTTC. Translating gives CASLAGETRIDEQFF.

The J gene is TRBJ2-2, the V gene TRBV29-1; D may be TRBD2 (6 bases). V was pared by 7 bases and J by 8 bases, with 20 bases between. The CDR3 totals 14 residues. CDR1 SQVTM and CDR2 ANQGSEA come from the germline V gene. CDR3 nucleotides: TGCAGCGGTGGGAGGCGTGACGGGACGGGGGAGCTGTTTTTT. The encoded protein is CSGGRRDGTGELFF.

The rearrangement joins TRBV30 to TRBJ2-5, with D perhaps TRBD2 (6 bases). The end of the DNA fits TRBJ2-7 better, so the J call may be wrong. The CDR3 runs to 14 residues. The germline gives CDR1 GTSNPN, CDR2 SVGIG (reference sequence). This CDR3 reads CAWSALGGSDEQYF. CDR3 bases: TGTGCCTGGAGTGCCCTCGGAGGGTCGGACGAGCAGTACTTC.

The rearrangement uses TRBV5-5 and TRBJ1-2; the match to TRBD1 covers 8 bases. The CDR3 loop spans 14 amino acids. Trimming cost V 0 bases and J 8 bases; bases outside gene matches: 6. Looked up from germline, CDR1 is SGHKS and CDR2 is YYEKEE (reference sequence). CDR3 residues: CASSLGSGGRGYTF. CDR3 bases: TGTGCCAGCAGCTTGGGGTCAGGGGGCCGCGGCTACACCTTC.

The chain carries TRBV28 and TRBJ1-4; no definite D call. CDR3 length: 12 amino acids. Trimming cost V 5 bases and J 8 bases, with 9 bases left between them. The germline V gene encodes CDR1 MDHEN and CDR2 SYDVKM. The CDR3 nucleotides are TGTGCCAGCAGTCTCCGTTTGGAAAAACTGTTTTTT. Translation gives CASSLRLEKLFF. Supplemented by reference TRBV28 and TRBJ1-4, the full variable domain reads DVKVTQSSRYLVKRTGEKVFLECVQDMDHENMFWYRQDPGLGLRLIYFSYDVKMKEKGDIPEGYSVSREKKERFSLILESASTNQTSMYLCASSLRLEKLFFGSGTQLSVL.

This chain joins TRBV30 and TRBJ1-2, with D possibly matching TRBD1 (5 bases). Looked up from germline, CDR1 is GTSNPN and CDR2 is SVGIG (reference sequence). The CDR3 contains 11 residues. The ends were cut back, 3 bases at V and 7 bases at J, with 9 bases in the middle. CDR3: CAWSYRIGYTF. The CDR3 bases are TGTGCCTGGAGCTACAGGATTGGCTACACCTTC. Based on the CDR3 plus reference TRBV30 and TRBJ1-2, the full variable domain is SQTIHQWPATLVQPVGSPLSLECTVEGTSNPNLYWYRQAAGRGLQLLFYSVGIGQISSEVPQNLSASRPQDRQFILSSKKLLLSDSGFYLCAWSYRIGYTFGSGTRLTVV.

About this clone: The junction shows a germline mismatch at one end, possibly a read error. The rearrangement links TRBV30 to TRBJ2-3; D ambiguous. The CDR3 runs to 13 residues. Germline V gene sequence: CDR1 GTSNPN, CDR2 SVGIG (reference sequence). Written as DNA, the CDR3 is TGTGCCTGGCCCACCGCTGCCACAGATACACAGTATTTT. This translates into CAWPTAATDTQYF.

This clone has just a few counts. The chain employs TRBV10-2 and TRBJ2-7; TRBD2 agrees at 14 bases. The V gene's germline CDR1 is WSHSY and CDR2 SAAADI. J gave up 4 bases and V 0 bases, and 2 bases lay outside the gene matches. The CDR3 totals 16 residues. The CDR3 DNA reads TGCGCCAGCAGTGAGTCGAGGACTAGCGGGAGGTACGAGCAGTACTTC. Translating it yields CASSESRTSGRYEQYF.

The CDR3 spells CATRGMNTEAFF. The CDR3 DNA sequence: TGTGCCACCCGAGGGATGAACACTGAAGCTTTCTTT. The chain uses TRBV6-1 and TRBJ1-1; D is unclear. This CDR3 contains 12 residues. Per the germline V gene, CDR1 is MNHNS and CDR2 is SASEGT. V lost 10 bases and J lost 0, with 9 bases in between.

The V call is TRBV4-3, the J call TRBJ2-2; tentatively, D is TRBD2 (5 bases). The V gene's germline CDR1 is LGHNA and CDR2 YSLEER. The CDR3 runs to 19 residues. Trimming removed 0 bases at V and 5 bases at J, with 22 bases between. The CDR3 bases are TGCGCCAGCAGCCAAGAACCCCGCCGCTCGGGGTTTGGAACCGGGGAGCTGTTTTTT. Translating gives CASSQEPRRSGFGTGELFF.

This sequence joins TRBV7-6 and TRBJ2-3; TRBD1 might be the D (6 bases). V lost 4 bases to trimming and J lost 4 bases, with 27 bases between them. This CDR3 comprises 19 residues. In germline, CDR1 is SGHVS, CDR2 FNYEAQ. The CDR3 nucleotides read TGTGCCAGCAGCTCCTCCTGGTCCCGCACAGGGCTAGGGGCAGATACGCAGTATTTT. It specifies CASSSSWSRTGLGADTQYF.

The J gene is TRBJ2-5, the V gene TRBV25-1; 7 bases fit TRBD1. The J segment lost 2 bases and the V segment lost 4 bases, leaving 7 bases of the junction unmatched. The CDR3 runs 15 residues. Germline CDR1 and CDR2: MGHDK and SYGVNS. For the CDR3, the DNA is TGTGCCAGCAGTGTCGCTTCACAGGGGCAAGAGACCCAGTACTTC. Amino acids: CASSVASQGQETQYF.

V and J are TRBV2 and TRBJ1-1; D perhaps matches TRBD1 (5 bases). Germline CDR1 is SNHLY and CDR2 is FYNNEI. The CDR3 loop spans 11 amino acids. Trimming left V 8 bases short and J 11 bases short, with 15 bases between. In DNA, the CDR3 is TGTGCCAGCGTCCAGGGCGCGCTTGCTTTCTTT. This sequence encodes CASVQGALAFF.

For the CDR3, the DNA is TGTGCCATCAGTGAAGGGGGGGCGCGACAGCCCCAGCATTTT. Its protein product is CAISEGGARQPQHF. The chain combines TRBV10-3 with TRBJ1-5, with D possibly TRBD1 on 6 matching bases. V dropped 3 bases and J dropped 7 bases, with 13 bases sitting between them. The germline V gene has CDR1 ENHRY and CDR2 SYGVKD. CDR3 size: 14 residues.

The V and J genes are TRBV7-8 and TRBJ1-2, with 12 bases identical to TRBD1. The ends lost 8 bases at V and 4 bases at J; junction bases unmatched: 5. The CDR3 contains 14 residues. Germline values: CDR1 SGHVS, CDR2 FQNEAQ. CDR3: CASRPGQGAYGYTF. As DNA, the CDR3 is TGTGCCAGCCGACCGGGACAGGGGGCCTATGGCTACACCTTC.

The chain is built from TRBV27 and TRBJ1-5; no clear D gene. V was clipped by 6 bases and J by 2 bases, with 11 bases between them. The CDR3 is 14 residues long. Germline CDR1 is MNHEY and CDR2 is SMNVEV (reference sequence). Here the CDR3 DNA reads TGTGCCAGCAGAGACGGGGTGGGCAATCAGCCCCAGCATTTT. Translated, it gives CASRDGVGNQPQHF.

V usage is TRBV28 and J usage is TRBJ2-1; 11 positions agree with TRBD2. V dropped 3 bases and J dropped 8; count of bases not matched to a gene: 24. The germline CDR1 and CDR2 sequences are MDHEN and SYDVKM. The CDR3 consists of 21 residues. In DNA, the CDR3 is TGTGCCAGCAGTTTCCCCGCGGACAGGGTACAACTAGCGGGAGTTATAGATGAGCAGTTCTTC. It yields the protein CASSFPADRVQLAGVIDEQFF.

This CDR3 is CASSGQLADTQYF. Written as DNA, the CDR3 is TGTGCCAGCAGCGGACAGTTAGCAGATACGCAGTATTTT. The chain joins TRBV9 to TRBJ2-3; D might be TRBD1 (5 bases). V was clipped by 3 bases and J by 4 bases, with 9 bases between them. The CDR3 covers 13 residues. The germline V gene encodes CDR1 SGDLS and CDR2 YYNGEE. The complete variable domain, with remaining parts taken from reference TRBV9 and TRBJ2-3, reads DSGVTQTPKHLITATGQRVTLRCSPRSGDLSVYWYQQSLDQGLQFLIQYYNGEERAKGNILERFSAQQFPDLHSELNLSSLELGDSALYFCASSGQLADTQYFGPGTRLTVL.